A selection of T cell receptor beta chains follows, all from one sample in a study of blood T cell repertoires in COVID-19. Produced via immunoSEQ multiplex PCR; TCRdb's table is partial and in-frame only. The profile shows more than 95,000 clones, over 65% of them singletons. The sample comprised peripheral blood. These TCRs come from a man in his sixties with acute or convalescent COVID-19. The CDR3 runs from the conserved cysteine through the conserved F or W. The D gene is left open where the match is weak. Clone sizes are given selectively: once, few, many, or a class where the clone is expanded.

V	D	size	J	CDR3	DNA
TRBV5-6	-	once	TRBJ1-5	CASSLVRGNQPQHF	TGTGCCAGCAGCTTGGTCAGAGGGAATCAGCCCCAGCATTTT
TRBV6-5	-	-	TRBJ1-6	CASSYGENSPLHF	TGTGCCAGCAGTTACGGGGAGAATTCACCCCTCCACTTT
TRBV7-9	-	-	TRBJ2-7	CASSFTSNSYEQYF	TGTGCCAGCAGCTTTACATCAAACTCCTACGAGCAGTACTTC
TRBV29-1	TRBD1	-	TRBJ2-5	CSVDSPNRGRQETQYF	TGCAGCGTTGATTCCCCGAACAGGGGTAGACAAGAGACCCAGTACTTC
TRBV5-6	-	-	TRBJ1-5	CASSSQSQPQHF	TGTGCCAGCAGCTCGCAGTCCCAGCCCCAGCATTTT
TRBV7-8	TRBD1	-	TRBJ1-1	CASSTRRQGSTEAFF	TGTGCCAGCAGCACCAGGAGACAGGGTTCCACTGAAGCTTTCTTT
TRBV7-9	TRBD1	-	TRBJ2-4	CASSLGQGLAKNIQYF	TGTGCCAGCAGCCTCGGACAGGGTTTAGCCAAAAACATTCAGTACTTC
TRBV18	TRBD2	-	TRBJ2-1	CASSPLAGNNEQFF	TGTGCCAGCTCACCATTAGCGGGAAACAATGAGCAGTTCTTC
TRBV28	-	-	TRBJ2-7	CASSLTGQAYSSYEQYF	TGTGCCAGCAGTTTAACAGGGCAGGCTTACAGCTCCTACGAGCAGTACTTC
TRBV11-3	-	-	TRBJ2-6	CASSLDQGGTEYSGANVLTF	TGTGCCAGCAGCTTAGACCAAGGCGGGACAGAGTACTCTGGGGCCAACGTCCTGACTTTC
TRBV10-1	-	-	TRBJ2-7	CASSDSGSTYEQYF	TGCGCCAGCAGTGATAGCGGATCAACCTACGAGCAGTACTTC
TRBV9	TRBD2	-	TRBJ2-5	CASSPVGGRASQYF	TGTGCCAGCAGCCCCGTCGGGGGGAGGGCTTCCCAGTACTTC
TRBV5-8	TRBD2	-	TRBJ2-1	CASSLLWTSGTYNEQFF	TGTGCCAGCAGCTTATTGTGGACTAGCGGAACCTACAATGAGCAGTTCTTC
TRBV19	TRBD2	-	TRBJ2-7	CASALAGGPHEQYF	TGTGCCAGCGCACTAGCGGGAGGGCCCCACGAGCAGTACTTC
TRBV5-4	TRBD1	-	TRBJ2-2	CASSLEQGNGELFF	TGTGCCAGCAGCTTAGAACAGGGGAACGGGGAGCTGTTTTTT
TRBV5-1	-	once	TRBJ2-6	CASSFVKPISGANVLTF	TGCGCCAGCAGCTTCGTGAAGCCAATCTCTGGGGCCAACGTCCTGACTTTC
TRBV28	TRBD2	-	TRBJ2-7	CAISLGLAGYEQYF	TGTGCCATTTCCCTGGGACTAGCGGGCTACGAGCAGTACTTC
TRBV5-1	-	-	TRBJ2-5	CASSRREGETQYF	TGCGCCAGCAGCCGGCGGGAAGGGGAGACCCAGTACTTC
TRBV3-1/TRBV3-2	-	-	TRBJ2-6	CASSASSPFTKSANVLTF	TGTGCCAGCAGCGCAAGTTCACCCTTCACAAAGTCGGCCAACGTCCTGACTTTC
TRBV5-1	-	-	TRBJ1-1	CASSLDPGGHSEAFF	TGCGCCAGCAGCTTGGACCCAGGCGGACACTCTGAAGCTTTCTTT
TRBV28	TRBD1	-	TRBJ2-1	CASSLQGALYNEQFF	TGTGCCAGCAGTCTGCAGGGGGCCCTCTACAATGAGCAGTTCTTC
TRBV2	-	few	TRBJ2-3	CASIRAGHTDTQYF	TGTGCCAGCATCCGGGCGGGGCACACAGATACGCAGTATTTT
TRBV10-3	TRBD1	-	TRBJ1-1	CAITDRRTRGTGNTEAFF	TGTGCCATCACTGATAGGCGTACTCGGGGGACAGGGAACACTGAAGCTTTCTTT
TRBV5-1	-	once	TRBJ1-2	CASSHPGVNGYTF	TGCGCCAGCAGCCACCCAGGGGTGAATGGCTACACCTTC
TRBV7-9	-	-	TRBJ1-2	CASSQSARWVSGYTF	TGTGCCAGCAGTCAGAGCGCGAGGTGGGTTAGTGGCTACACCTTC
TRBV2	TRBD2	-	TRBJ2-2	CASRTGGNTGELFF	TGTGCCAGCAGGACGGGGGGAAACACCGGGGAGCTGTTTTTT
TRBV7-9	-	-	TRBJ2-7	CASSFPTYEQYF	TGTGCCAGCAGCTTCCCCACCTACGAGCAGTACTTC
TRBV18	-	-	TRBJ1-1	CASSPGGGLNTEAFF	TGTGCCAGCTCACCGGGGGGGGGATTGAACACTGAAGCTTTCTTT
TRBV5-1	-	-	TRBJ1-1	CASSREGTRPNTEAFF	TGCGCCAGCAGCCGGGAGGGGACTCGCCCAAACACTGAAGCTTTCTTT
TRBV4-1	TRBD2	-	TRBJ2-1	CASSQVGLAYNEQFF	TGCGCCAGCAGCCAAGTGGGACTAGCGTACAATGAGCAGTTCTTC
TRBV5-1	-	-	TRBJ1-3	CASSLGHLSGNTIYF	TGCGCCAGCAGCTTGGGACACCTCTCTGGAAACACCATATATTTT
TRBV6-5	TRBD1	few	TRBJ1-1	CASSSTGGRTEAFF	TGTGCCAGCAGTTCAACAGGGGGGAGGACTGAAGCTTTCTTT
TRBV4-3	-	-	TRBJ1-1	CASSQDRAVTEAFF	TGCGCCAGCAGCCAAGACAGGGCGGTCACTGAAGCTTTCTTT
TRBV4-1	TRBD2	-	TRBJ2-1	CASSPPGLVGISSYNEQFF	TGCGCCAGCAGTCCTCCGGGACTAGTGGGAATTAGCTCCTACAATGAGCAGTTCTTC
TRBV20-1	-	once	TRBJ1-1	CSASGFRENTEAFF	TGCAGTGCTAGTGGATTTCGGGAGAACACTGAAGCTTTCTTT
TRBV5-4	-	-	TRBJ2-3	CASNSGQSTDTQYF	TGTGCCAGCAACAGCGGACAGAGCACAGATACGCAGTATTTT
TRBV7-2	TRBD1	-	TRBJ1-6	CASSSTGTGASPLHF	TGTGCCAGCAGCTCAACCGGGACAGGGGCCTCACCCCTCCACTTT
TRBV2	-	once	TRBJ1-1	CASTFVLGRPMPEAFF	TGTGCCAGCACTTTCGTTTTGGGGCGCCCTATGCCTGAAGCTTTCTTT
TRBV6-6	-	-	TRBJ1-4	CASSYSKRSDEKLFF	TGTGCCAGCAGTTACTCTAAACGGTCGGATGAAAAACTGTTTTTT